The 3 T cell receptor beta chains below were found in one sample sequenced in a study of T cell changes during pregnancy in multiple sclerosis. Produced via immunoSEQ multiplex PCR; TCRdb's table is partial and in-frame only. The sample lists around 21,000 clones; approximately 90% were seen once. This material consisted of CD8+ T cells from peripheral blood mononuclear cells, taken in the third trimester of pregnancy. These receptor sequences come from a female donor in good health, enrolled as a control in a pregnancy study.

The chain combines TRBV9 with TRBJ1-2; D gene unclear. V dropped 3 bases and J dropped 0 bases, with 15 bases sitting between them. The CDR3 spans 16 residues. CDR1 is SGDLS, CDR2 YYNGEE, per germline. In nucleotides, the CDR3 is TGTGCCAGCAGCGATAACTTGAGGCTAGCTAACTATGGCTACACCTTC. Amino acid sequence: CASSDNLRLANYGYTF. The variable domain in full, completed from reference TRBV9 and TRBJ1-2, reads DSGVTQTPKHLITATGQRVTLRCSPRSGDLSVYWYQQSLDQGLQFLIQYYNGEERAKGNILERFSAQQFPDLHSELNLSSLELGDSALYFCASSDNLRLANYGYTFGSGTRLTVV.

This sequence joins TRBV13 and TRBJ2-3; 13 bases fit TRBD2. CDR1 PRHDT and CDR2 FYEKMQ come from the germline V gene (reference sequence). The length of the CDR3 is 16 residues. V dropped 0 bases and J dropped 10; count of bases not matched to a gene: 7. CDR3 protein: CASSLGLAGGKDPQYF. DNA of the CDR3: TGTGCCAGCAGCTTAGGACTAGCGGGGGGGAAAGACCCGCAGTATTTT. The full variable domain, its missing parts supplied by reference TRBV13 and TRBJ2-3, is AAGVIQSPRHLIKEKRETATLKCYPIPRHDTVYWYQQGPGQDPQFLISFYEKMQSDKGSIPDRFSAQQFSDYHSELNMSSLELGDSALYFCASSLGLAGGKDPQYFGPGTRLTVL.

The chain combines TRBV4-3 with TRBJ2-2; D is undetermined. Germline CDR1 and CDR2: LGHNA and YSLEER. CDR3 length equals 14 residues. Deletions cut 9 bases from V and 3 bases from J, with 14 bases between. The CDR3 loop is CARIWAFYTGELFF. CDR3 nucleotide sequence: TGCGCCAGAATTTGGGCATTTTACACCGGGGAGCTGTTTTTT.